These 31 T cell receptor beta chains originate from one sample sequenced in a study of shared clonotypes between healthy human individuals. The assay was immunoSEQ multiplex PCR, and TCRdb's table has in-frame clones only and misses some. The sample records about 2.3 million clones, 92% being singletons. What was sequenced was naive CD4+ T cells from PBMCs. The subset denotes: CD45RA+ positively selected. Receptors were obtained from a man aged 18 to 35 in good health. Some clones in this sample may be carry-over from other donors' samples.

The chain couples TRBV4-1 to TRBJ2-2; D is ambiguous. Trimming stripped 0 bases from V and 9 bases from J, with 11 bases between. CDR3 length equals 14 residues. Germline V gene sequence: CDR1 MGHRA, CDR2 YSYEKL. CDR3 DNA: TGCGCCAGCAGCCAAGACTCCCTGATCCGGGAGCTGTTTTTT. This sequence encodes CASSQDSLIRELFF.

The CDR3 bases are TGTGCCAGCTCACCACTAGCGGGATCTACCACAGATACGCAGTATTTT. This translates into CASSPLAGSTTDTQYF. The rearrangement joins TRBV18 to TRBJ2-3, with 8 bases identical to TRBD2. Trimming took 1 base from V and 2 from J; bases not matched to a gene: 5. The CDR3 extends over 16 amino acids. The germline gives CDR1 KGHSH, CDR2 LQKENI.

This chain connects TRBV29-1 to TRBJ2-3; D not certain. V was shortened by 6 bases and J by 2 bases, with 12 bases between the two germline ends. Germline V gives CDR1 SQVTM, CDR2 ANQGSEA. This CDR3 comprises 13 residues. The CDR3 spells CSVGIDFTDTQYF. The CDR3 DNA sequence: TGCAGCGTGGGGATAGACTTCACAGATACGCAGTATTTT.

The rearrangement uses TRBV6-1 and TRBJ1-1, with 7 bases fitting TRBD1. Germline V gives CDR1 MNHNS, CDR2 SASEGT. V shed 4 bases, J shed 8 bases, and the junction held 10 bases outside the gene matches. This CDR3 has 14 amino acids. The CDR3 spells CASSVSRGVPEAFF. The CDR3 DNA follows: TGTGCCAGCAGTGTTAGCAGGGGGGTCCCCGAAGCTTTCTTT.

The chain links TRBV4-2 to TRBJ2-1; 15 bases are shared with TRBD2. The CDR3 loop spans 18 amino acids. Per germline, CDR1 LGHNA and CDR2 YNFKEQ. The V segment lost 2 bases and the J segment 8 bases; nucleotides outside the gene matches: 10. The CDR3 nucleotides are TGTGCCAGCAGCCAATATGGGACTAGCGGGAGGTTTTCTCATGAGCAGTTCTTC. Residues: CASSQYGTSGRFSHEQFF.

The chain uses TRBV5-4 and TRBJ2-1; the D call may be TRBD1 or TRBD2 (5 bases each). The CDR3 has 16 residues. Trimming cost V 3 bases and J 6 bases, with 19 bases left between them. CDR1 and CDR2 (germline): SGHNT, YYREEE (reference sequence). The CDR3 DNA reads as TGTGCCAGCAGCTCCGCCGGGGCAGGAAGGGTCAATGAGCAGTTCTTC. It yields the protein CASSSAGAGRVNEQFF.

Of note for this clone: Other DNA sequences of this sample code for an identical CDR3. The chain joins TRBV5-1 to TRBJ1-5; D remains unclear. Germline assignment: CDR1 SGHRS and CDR2 YFSETQ. The CDR3 loop spans 14 amino acids. Trimming removed 0 bases from V and 1 base from J, with 5 bases in between. CDR3: CASSLDGSNQPQHF. For the CDR3, the DNA is TGCGCCAGCAGCTTGGACGGGAGCAATCAGCCCCAGCATTTT.

CDR3 amino acids: CASSTEAYDNLGNQPQHF. In nucleotides, the CDR3 is TGTGCCAGCAGTACGGAGGCTTATGACAACCTGGGCAATCAGCCCCAGCATTTT. The chain is built from TRBV28 and TRBJ1-5; D not certain. Germline V CDR1 and CDR2: MDHEN, SYDVKM. The CDR3 is made up of 18 amino acids. Trimming left V 5 bases short and J 2 bases short, with 22 bases between.

This chain joins TRBV7-2 and TRBJ2-1; 7 nucleotides align to TRBD2. V lost 5 bases, J lost 3 bases, and 10 bases stayed unmatched. This CDR3 is 16 amino acids long. CDR1 is SGHTA, CDR2 FQGNSA, per germline. As DNA, the CDR3 is TGTGCCAGCAGCCTTCTAGCGGATTCCATCTACAATGAGCAGTTCTTC. As protein: CASSLLADSIYNEQFF.

This chain links TRBV29-1 with TRBJ2-7, with D possibly called TRBD1 or TRBD2 (5 bases each). Germline V gene sequence: CDR1 SQVTM, CDR2 ANQGSEA. Trimming took 5 bases from V and 5 from J, leaving 16 bases between them. This CDR3 contains 13 residues. The CDR3 reads CSVRGGGRDEQYF. CDR3 in DNA: TGCAGCGTTCGAGGTGGGGGACGTGACGAGCAGTACTTC.

This clone was detected only a few times. The J gene is TRBJ1-1, the V gene TRBV30; D may be TRBD1 (5 bases). The CDR3 sequence is 16 residues long. CDR1 and CDR2 (germline): GTSNPN, SVGIG (reference sequence). V was pared by 0 bases and J by 0 bases, with 14 bases between. The CDR3 region has the DNA TGTGCCTGGAGTGTACGGGGGAAAACTTTGAACACTGAAGCTTTCTTT. Translated: CAWSVRGKTLNTEAFF. Together with reference TRBV30 and TRBJ1-1, the CDR3 gives the full variable domain: SQTIHQWPATLVQPVGSPLSLECTVEGTSNPNLYWYRQAAGRGLQLLFYSVGIGQISSEVPQNLSASRPQDRQFILSSKKLLLSDSGFYLCAWSVRGKTLNTEAFFGQGTRLTVV.

This chain joins TRBV5-1 and TRBJ2-2; D unresolved. V lost 3 bases and J lost 6, with 12 bases in between. Germline V gene data show CDR1 as SGHRS and CDR2 as YFSETQ. The CDR3 is 14 amino acids. CDR3 DNA sequence: TGCGCCAGCAGCTCAGATGGGCCCCCCGGGGAGCTGTTTTTT. Amino acids: CASSSDGPPGELFF.

The chain employs TRBV18 and TRBJ1-2, with D possibly TRBD1 on 5 matching bases. V lost 0 bases and J 3 bases, leaving 8 bases between the germline ends. Germline V gene lookup returns CDR1 KGHSH and CDR2 LQKENI. This CDR3 region has 14 residues. The CDR3 sequence: CASSPPDNYYGYTF. The CDR3 DNA follows: TGTGCCAGCTCACCACCGGACAATTACTATGGCTACACCTTC. The full variable domain, rest sourced from reference TRBV18 and TRBJ1-2, is NAGVMQNPRHLVRRRGQEARLRCSPMKGHSHVYWYRQLPEEGLKFMVYLQKENIIDESGMPKERFSAEFPKEGPSILRIQQVVRGDSAAYFCASSPPDNYYGYTFGSGTRLTVV.

The genes are TRBV7-3 and TRBJ2-2, with D hard to call. There are 12 residues in the CDR3. Between the trimmed V and J ends, which lost 5 bases and 7 bases, there was a span of 8 bases. Germline CDR1 reads SGHTA; CDR2 reads FQGTGA. CDR3 in DNA: TGTGCCAGCAGCCCCCCCCACGGGGAGCTGTTTTTT. Its translation: CASSPPHGELFF.

This rearrangement joins TRBV19 to TRBJ1-3; 8 positions match TRBD1. Trimming cost V 5 bases and J 0 bases; bases outside gene matches: 6. The CDR3 sequence is 16 residues long. CDR1 and CDR2 from the germline V gene are LNHDA and SQIVND (reference sequence). The CDR3 coding sequence is TGTGCCAGTAGTGATCGGACAGGGAGCTCTGGAAACACCATATATTTT. Encoded protein: CASSDRTGSSGNTIYF.

The V call is TRBV10-1, the J call TRBJ1-1; 7 bases map to TRBD1. Looked up from germline, CDR1 is WNHNN and CDR2 is SYGVQD (reference sequence). There are 14 residues in the CDR3. Trimming cost V 8 bases and J 1 base; bases outside gene matches: 7. The CDR3 reads CASCRQGSNTEAFF. CDR3 sequence (DNA): TGCGCCAGCTGTCGACAGGGATCGAACACTGAAGCTTTCTTT.

This clone was counted a single time. The V gene is TRBV28, the J gene TRBJ1-2; D not resolved. CDR1 and CDR2 from the germline V gene are MDHEN and SYDVKM. The V end was cut by 5 bases, the J end by 5 bases, with 15 bases between. CDR3 size: 14 residues. The CDR3 DNA sequence: TGTGCCAGCAGTGATGGGGTCCGCTTGTATGGCTACACCTTC. It specifies CASSDGVRLYGYTF.

V gene TRBV7-8 combines with J gene TRBJ2-7; D might be TRBD2 (5 bases). The CDR3 has 16 residues. V dropped 2 bases and J dropped 2 bases, with 16 bases sitting between them. Germline CDR1 reads SGHVS; CDR2 reads FQNEAQ. The CDR3 region has the DNA TGTGCCAGCAGCTTAAGGTTTGGGCAGAGGGCCTACGAGCAGTACTTC. Its protein product is CASSLRFGQRAYEQYF.

J is TRBJ1-1 and V is TRBV7-8; D not certain. The CDR3 runs 13 residues. With 0 bases removed from V and 11 bases from J, the gap between germline ends came to 13 bases. Germline CDR1 reads SGHVS; CDR2 reads FQNEAQ. CDR3 residues: CASSLAPGRGAFF. The DNA for the CDR3 is TGTGCCAGCAGCTTAGCGCCGGGAAGAGGGGCTTTCTTT.

The chain joins TRBV11-3 to TRBJ2-1, with TRBD2 matching 8 bases. The CDR3 extends over 16 amino acids. V gave up 5 bases and J gave up 2 bases; unmatched junction bases: 8. CDR1 is SGHNT and CDR2 is YENEEA in the germline V gene. CDR3 DNA: TGTGCCAGCAGCCTTAGCGGGAAGAGCACCTACAATGAGCAGTTCTTC. Its translation is CASSLSGKSTYNEQFF.

V and J are TRBV6-6 and TRBJ2-3, with D possibly being TRBD2 (5 bases). The length of the CDR3 is 16 residues. Germline values: CDR1 MNHNY, CDR2 SVGAGI (reference sequence). V dropped 2 bases and J dropped 4 bases, with 16 bases sitting between them. For the CDR3, the DNA is TGTGCCAGCAGTTACGGTGGCCGCGGAGGAGCAGATACGCAGTATTTT. Protein sequence: CASSYGGRGGADTQYF.

This rearrangement joins TRBV5-1 to TRBJ2-7, with 13 bases lining up with TRBD2. Germline lookup yields CDR1 SGHRS and CDR2 YFSETQ. The trim removed 8 bases at V and 5 bases at J, leaving 7 bases unmatched. This CDR3 is 14 amino acids long. CDR3 in amino acids: CASGLGLAGNEQYF. CDR3 DNA sequence: TGCGCCAGTGGCCTGGGACTAGCGGGAAACGAGCAGTACTTC.

V is TRBV4-1 and J is TRBJ1-1; 12 nucleotides agree with TRBD1. Germline V gives CDR1 MGHRA, CDR2 YSYEKL. V shed 2 bases and J 0 bases; nucleotides not matched to a gene: 10. This CDR3 is 19 amino acids long. The CDR3 nucleotides read TGCGCCAGCAGCCAATCGACCGGGACAGGGGGCCGGGTGAACACTGAAGCTTTCTTT. Translated: CASSQSTGTGGRVNTEAFF.

A word on this clone: Distinct nucleotide sequences in the sample also encode this CDR3. This sequence joins TRBV18 and TRBJ2-3, with 13 bases lining up with TRBD2. CDR3 size: 16 residues. Germline CDR1 and CDR2: KGHSH and LQKENI. Losses at the gene ends were 3 bases for V and 4 bases for J; bases not matched to a gene: 4. The CDR3: CASSPRLAGGADTQYF. CDR3 DNA: TGTGCCAGCTCACCGCGACTAGCGGGAGGTGCAGATACGCAGTATTTT.

This chain uses TRBV7-3 with TRBJ2-1; 13 bases agree with TRBD2. The CDR3 is made up of 17 amino acids. The germline V gene has CDR1 SGHTA and CDR2 FQGTGA. After removal of 5 bases from V and 9 bases from J, the junction contained 13 bases not matched to a gene. CDR3 protein: CASSPQGTSGIFGEQFF. The CDR3 region has the DNA TGTGCCAGCAGCCCCCAAGGGACTAGCGGGATCTTCGGTGAGCAGTTCTTC.

The chain recombines TRBV29-1 with TRBJ1-1; TRBD1 matches 7 bases. After removal of 6 bases from V and 1 base from J, the junction contained 8 bases not matched to a gene. The CDR3 has 14 amino acids. Germline V gene data show CDR1 as SQVTM and CDR2 as ANQGSEA. The CDR3 is CSVVPGQWNTEAFF. The CDR3, as DNA: TGCAGCGTGGTCCCGGGACAGTGGAACACTGAAGCTTTCTTT.

J is TRBJ2-1 and V is TRBV11-2; D is ambiguous. CDR3 length equals 14 residues. CDR1 and CDR2 from the germline V gene are SGHAT and FQNNGV. Between the trimmed V and J ends, which lost 5 bases and 9 bases, there was a span of 17 bases. The CDR3 DNA follows: TGTGCCAGCAGCCTCTCAGGTGGCCAGTTTGAGCAGTTCTTC. Its protein product is CASSLSGGQFEQFF. Using reference TRBV11-2 and TRBJ2-1 for the parts outside the CDR3, the full variable domain is EAGVAQSPRYKIIEKRQSVAFWCNPISGHATLYWYQQILGQGPKLLIQFQNNGVVDDSQLPKDRFSAERLKGVDSTLKIQPAKLEDSAVYLCASSLSGGQFEQFFGPGTRLTVL.

This rearrangement joins TRBV4-1 to TRBJ2-7; a possible D gene is TRBD2 (9 bases). Trimming pared 0 bases from V and 4 bases from J, leaving 22 bases between. The CDR3 has 18 amino acids. Germline V gives CDR1 MGHRA, CDR2 YSYEKL. CDR3 amino acids: CASSQERASGNRGYEQYF. The CDR3 DNA sequence: TGCGCCAGCAGCCAAGAAAGGGCTAGCGGGAACAGGGGGTACGAGCAGTACTTC.

This rearrangement joins TRBV9 to TRBJ2-2, with D perhaps matching TRBD2 (6 bases). The germline gives CDR1 SGDLS, CDR2 YYNGEE. Trimming took off 0 bases at V and 7 bases at J, with 16 bases between the two ends. This CDR3 has 16 amino acids. CDR3 region: CASSVEPTGGVGELFF. CDR3 coding DNA: TGTGCCAGCAGCGTAGAGCCGACGGGCGGGGTCGGGGAGCTGTTTTTT.

This chain connects TRBV18 to TRBJ2-7; D might be TRBD1 (6 bases). Trimming took off 3 bases at V and 7 bases at J, with 13 bases between the two ends. The CDR3 covers 13 residues. Germline V gives CDR1 KGHSH, CDR2 LQKENI. The CDR3 here is CASSPTDRTEQYF. The CDR3 DNA is TGTGCCAGCTCACCCACGGACAGAACGGAGCAGTACTTC.

About this clone: One end of the junction varies from germline; a read error may be responsible. The V gene is TRBV7-2, the J gene TRBJ2-1; TRBD2 matches at 8 bases. CDR3 length equals 13 residues. Germline V gene data show CDR1 as SGHTA and CDR2 as FQGNSA. CDR3 protein: CASSFNPGGGKIF. The CDR3 coding sequence is TGTGCCAGCAGCTTCAACCCCGGGGGGGGTAAGATCTTC.